The 6 T cell receptor beta chains below come from one sample, sequenced in a study of human T cells and chemical hapten exposure. Time point of the sample: pre-sensitization, week 0. Sample treatment: therapeutic diphenylcyclopropenone sensitization with weekly scalp DPC. One entry per CDR3 protein results from TCRdb running MiXCR on the RACE reads. The profile shows approximately 57,000 distinct CDR3 sequences, approximately 9.9% of them singletons. The sequencing here drew on whole blood, taken in connection with sensitization to the hapten diphenylcyclopropenone (DPC). These receptors were taken from a middle-aged man with alopecia areata. Some clones in this sample may be carry-over from other donors' samples.

The V call is TRBV19, the J call TRBJ2-1; 8 nucleotides line up with TRBD2. V lost 7 bases, J lost 4 bases, and 6 bases stayed unmatched. The CDR3 covers 14 residues. Per germline, CDR1 LNHDA and CDR2 SQIVND (reference sequence). The CDR3 DNA follows: TGTGCCAGTACGAAGGGACTAGGGTACAATGAGCAGTTCTTC. Its protein is CASTKGLGYNEQFF.

This clonotype was recorded at least ten times. The chain carries TRBV7-8 and TRBJ2-7, with 7 nucleotides matching TRBD2. The CDR3 sequence is 15 residues long. Germline V lookup: CDR1 SGHVS, CDR2 FQNEAQ. The V gene end was trimmed by 1 base and the J gene end by 2 bases; junction bases not matched to a gene: 5. This CDR3 reads CASSLGAGRAYEQYF. DNA for the CDR3: TGTGCCAGCAGCTTAGGAGCGGGAAGGGCCTACGAGCAGTACTTC. The whole variable domain, remainder taken from reference TRBV7-8 and TRBJ2-7, is GAGVSQSPRYKVAKRGQDVALRCDPISGHVSLFWYQQALGQGPEFLTYFQNEAQLDKSGLPSDRFFAERPEGSVSTLKIQRTQQEDSAVYLCASSLGAGRAYEQYFGPGTRLTVT.

This clonotype has a handful of counts. This chain links TRBV4-3 with TRBJ2-7, with 9 bases aligning to TRBD1. Germline values: CDR1 LGHNA, CDR2 YSLEER. The junction had 7 bases not matched to a gene; V was cut back by 0 bases and J by 1 base. This CDR3 is built from 17 residues. The DNA of the CDR3 is TGCGCCAGCAGCCAAGATGATGGGGACAGGGCTTCCTACGAGCAGTACTTC. This gives the protein CASSQDDGDRASYEQYF.

This clonotype was detected a few times. Written as DNA, the CDR3 is TGCAGTGGACGACTGGCGGGAGGGTCCCACGAGCAGTACTTC. This gives the protein CSGRLAGGSHEQYF. This chain uses TRBV20-1 with TRBJ2-7; 9 nucleotides agree with TRBD2. The germline V gene encodes CDR1 DFQATT and CDR2 SNEGSKA (reference sequence). Germline trimming cut 7 bases from V and 5 bases from J; bases unmatched to any gene: 12. There are 14 residues in the CDR3.

To note about this clonotype: Germline is not matched at one junction end, which may reflect a read error. The CDR3 nucleotides are TGCAGTGCCATCCAGATCTCCCATAATTCACCCCTCCACTTT. Amino acid sequence: CSAIQISHNSPLHF. The chain joins TRBV20-1 to TRBJ1-6; D gene ambiguous. The CDR3 extends over 14 amino acids. The germline V gene has CDR1 DFQATT and CDR2 SNEGSKA (reference sequence).

The sample holds many counts of this clonotype. The V and J genes are TRBV29-1 and TRBJ2-7, with 7 positions matching TRBD2. This CDR3 region has 13 residues. Per germline, CDR1 SQVTM and CDR2 ANQGSEA. Germline trimming cut 7 bases from V and 3 bases from J; bases unmatched to any gene: 9. CDR3 bases: TGCAGCGCCGCACCTAGCGGAAACTACGAGCAGTACTTC. Encoded protein: CSAAPSGNYEQYF.